The clone carrying this TCR beta chain came up a few times. The germline V and J ends were trimmed by 1 base and 4 bases, with 11 bases remaining between them. Germline lookup yields CDR1 SGHTA and CDR2 FQGTGA. CDR3 length: 15 amino acids. This entry comes from a study of blood T cell repertoires in COVID-19. Looking at the study overall: Material from acute and convalescent COVID-19 was sourced from the United States, Italy and Spain. In each case, the material was cDNA or gDNA derived from T cells, B-cell-depleted T cells, or PBMCs.

Seattle enrolled patients during active infection and tracked them longitudinally. Method: immunoSEQ multiplex PCR; TCRdb's copy keeps in-frame clones and lacks some. This sample yields about 350,000 clones, of which roughly nine tenths are seen a single time; 3% to 4.5% belongs to the top ten. The sequenced sample was peripheral blood. The chain joins TRBV7-3 to TRBJ2-1; a weak D match, TRBD1 (6 bases). The sequence derives from a woman aged 60-75 years with COVID-19, enrolled during active disease. The CDR3 spells CASSLRAGEYNEQFF. CDR3 coding DNA: TGTGCCAGCAGCTTAAGGGCAGGGGAGTACAATGAGCAGTTCTTC.